The 5 T cell receptor beta chains listed next were all sequenced from one sample in a study of shared clonotypes between healthy human individuals. The assay was immunoSEQ multiplex PCR, and TCRdb's table has in-frame clones only and misses some. The sample lists some 2,400,000 clones; under 97% were seen once. What was sequenced was naive CD4+ T cells sorted from blood. Subset in this sample: CD45RA+ positively selected. These receptors originate from a man between 18 and 35 years old in good health.

The chain couples TRBV5-6 to TRBJ2-7; 7 bases fit TRBD1. Trimming took 6 bases from V and 0 from J; bases not matched to a gene: 9. The germline gives CDR1 SGHDT, CDR2 YYEEEE. The CDR3 length is 15 residues. This chain's CDR3 is CASNIQGRNSYEQYF. In nucleotides, the CDR3 is TGTGCCAGCAATATACAGGGGCGGAACTCCTACGAGCAGTACTTC.

To note about this clone: Germline and junction disagree at one end, which may indicate a read error. The chain links TRBV7-7 to TRBJ2-7, with TRBD1 matching over 8 bases. The V gene's germline CDR1 is SSHAT and CDR2 FNYEAQ (reference sequence). The CDR3 totals 14 residues. The CDR3 nucleotides read TGTGCTAGCAGCAAGGGGACAGGCTCCTACGAGCAGTACTTC. It specifies CASSKGTGSYEQYF.

The gene calls are TRBV5-1 and TRBJ1-1, with D possibly being TRBD1 (5 bases). CDR1 is SGHRS, CDR2 YFSETQ, per germline. Trimming cost V 3 bases and J 7 bases, with 13 bases left between them. This CDR3 comprises 13 residues. The CDR3 nucleotides read TGCGCCAGCAGCTCGCCCCCTGACAGTGAAGCTTTCTTT. This translates into CASSSPPDSEAFF.

On this clone itself: Other nucleotide sequences in the sample specify the same CDR3. This chain connects TRBV5-1 to TRBJ2-2, with no clear D. Trimming left V 3 bases short and J 2 bases short, with 8 bases between. CDR1 SGHRS and CDR2 YFSETQ come from the germline V gene. The CDR3 is 14 residues long. DNA of the CDR3: TGCGCCAGCAGCTCCGACCCTAACACCGGGGAGCTGTTTTTT. Residues: CASSSDPNTGELFF.

This chain links TRBV15 with TRBJ2-5; D remains ambiguous. The CDR3 loop spans 15 amino acids. The V gene lost 0 bases and the J gene lost 2 bases, with 10 bases spanning the gap. CDR1 and CDR2 (germline): LNHNV, YYDKDF (reference sequence). CDR3 bases: TGTGCCACCAGCAGAGATGATAACAGACAAGAGACCCAGTACTTC. Amino acid sequence: CATSRDDNRQETQYF.